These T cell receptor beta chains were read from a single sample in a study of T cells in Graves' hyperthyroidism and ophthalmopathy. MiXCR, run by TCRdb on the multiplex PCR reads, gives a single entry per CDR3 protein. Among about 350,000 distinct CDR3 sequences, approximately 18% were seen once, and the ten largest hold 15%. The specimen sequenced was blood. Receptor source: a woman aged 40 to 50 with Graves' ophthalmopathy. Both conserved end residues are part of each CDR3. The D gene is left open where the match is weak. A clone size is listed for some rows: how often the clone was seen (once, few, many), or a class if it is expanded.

CASSDYRGPQETQYF	TGTGCCAGCAGCGACTACAGGGGGCCACAGGAAACCCAGTACTTC	TRBV7-3	TRBJ2-5	few	TRBD1
CSARDRRDRVDEQYF	TGCAGTGCTAGAGATCGGAGGGACAGGGTAGACGAGCAGTACTTC	TRBV20-1	TRBJ2-7	once	TRBD1
CSVEIVNFMNTEAFF	TGCAGCGTTGAGATAGTTAATTTCATGAACACTGAAGCTTTCTTT	TRBV29-1	TRBJ1-1	many	.
CASSERGTVNEKLFF	TGTGCCAGCAGTGAAAGGGGGACAGTTAATGAAAAACTGTTTTTT	TRBV2	TRBJ1-4	many	TRBD1
CASSTRDRYYGYTF	TGTGCCAGCAGCACCCGGGACCGCTACTATGGCTACACCTTC	TRBV13	TRBJ1-2	many	.
CASSRTVDQETQYF	TGTGCCAGCAGCCGGACAGTTGACCAAGAGACCCAGTACTTC	TRBV12-3/TRBV12-4	TRBJ2-5	.	.
CASSPGPRAYF	TGTGCCAGCAGCCCGGGACCCCGGGCGTACTTC	TRBV2	TRBJ2-7	many	.
CASSLKQREIPLDTDTQYF	TGTGCCAGCAGCTTAAAGCAGCGGGAGATACCACTTGACACAGATACGCAGTATTTT	TRBV13	TRBJ2-3	many	TRBD2
CASSLFGRTSGGEPQETQYF	TGTGCCAGCAGTTTATTCGGCCGGACTAGCGGGGGGGAACCCCAAGAGACCCAGTACTTC	TRBV28	TRBJ2-5	.	TRBD2
CASSPGTRPGELFF	TGTGCCAGCAGTCCGGGCACAAGACCCGGGGAGCTGTTTTTT	TRBV27	TRBJ2-2	.	.
CASSLTAGVHEQYF	TGTGCCAGCAGTTTAACCGCAGGGGTTCACGAGCAGTACTTC	TRBV12-3/TRBV12-4	TRBJ2-7	.	.
CASSLVSHEQYF	TGTGCCAGCAGCTTAGTTAGCCACGAGCAGTACTTC	TRBV7-2	TRBJ2-7	many	.
CATRRDRDAAYEQYF	TGTGCCACCAGACGCGACCGGGACGCGGCCTACGAGCAGTACTTC	TRBV15	TRBJ2-7	many	.
CASNHRDGGYTF	TGTGCCAGCAACCACAGGGACGGTGGCTACACCTTC	TRBV6-1	TRBJ1-2	few	.
CASSDGQVNQPQHF	TGTGCCAGCAGTGACGGACAGGTCAATCAGCCCCAGCATTTT	TRBV6-1	TRBJ1-5	many	TRBD1
CASSPQGAGETQYF	TGTGCCAGCAGCCCGCAGGGGGCTGGGGAGACCCAGTACTTC	TRBV5-4	TRBJ2-5	many	TRBD1
CASSPGRADYGYTF	TGTGCCAGCAGCCCGGGACGGGCGGACTATGGCTACACCTTC	TRBV5-4	TRBJ1-2	many	.
CASSWNSASSYEQYF	TGTGCCAGCAGCTGGAATAGCGCGAGCTCCTACGAGCAGTACTTC	TRBV7-6	TRBJ2-7	.	.
CASSLDRTSTDTQYF	TGTGCCAGCAGTCTAGACAGGACGAGCACAGATACGCAGTATTTT	TRBV12-3/TRBV12-4	TRBJ2-3	many	.
CASSWASGSSGGELFF	TGCGCCAGCAGCTGGGCTAGCGGGAGCTCGGGCGGGGAGCTGTTTTTT	TRBV5-1	TRBJ2-2	many	TRBD2
CASSAPGQRYGYTF	TGTGCCAGCAGCGCCCCGGGACAGCGTTATGGCTACACCTTC	TRBV7-2	TRBJ1-2	many	TRBD1
CASSPGLRTLSSYEQYF	TGTGCCAGCTCACCCGGCCTGAGGACTCTCAGCTCCTACGAGCAGTACTTC	TRBV18	TRBJ2-7	.	.
CATSRDGQGDQPQHF	TGTGCCACCAGCAGAGATGGACAGGGGGATCAGCCCCAGCATTTT	TRBV15	TRBJ1-5	many	TRBD1
CASSQEAVGRSGELFF	TGTGCCAGCAGCCAAGAGGCGGTAGGGAGGTCCGGGGAGCTGTTTTTT	TRBV3-1	TRBJ2-2	.	.
CASSNSGQGNQPQHF	TGTGCCAGCAGCAACTCGGGACAGGGAAATCAGCCCCAGCATTTT	TRBV12-3/TRBV12-4	TRBJ1-5	.	TRBD1
CASSPHRESYGYTF	TGTGCCAGCAGCCCTCACAGGGAGAGCTATGGCTACACCTTC	TRBV27	TRBJ1-2	many	.
CASSGTGRPYGYTF	TGTGCCAGCAGTGGGACGGGACGGCCTTATGGCTACACCTTC	TRBV27	TRBJ1-2	.	.
CATSRKRGHSNQPQHF	TGTGCCACCAGCAGAAAAAGGGGGCATTCGAATCAGCCCCAGCATTTT	TRBV15	TRBJ1-5	many	TRBD1
CASSPPATAGGRTSYEQYF	TGTGCCAGCAGCCCCCCCGCCACAGCGGGAGGTCGGACCTCCTACGAGCAGTACTTC	TRBV7-2	TRBJ2-7	many	TRBD2
CASTSPGTGHDEQFF	TGTGCCAGCACTAGCCCCGGGACAGGGCATGATGAGCAGTTCTTC	TRBV12-3/TRBV12-4	TRBJ2-1	many	TRBD1
CASSLQEETQYF	TGCGCCAGCAGCCTCCAAGAAGAGACCCAGTACTTC	TRBV5-1	TRBJ2-5	many	.
CASSPGDREITEAFF	TGTGCCAGCAGTCCCGGTGACAGGGAAATAACTGAAGCTTTCTTT	TRBV6-5	TRBJ1-1	many	TRBD1
CASSIRGHNQPQHF	TGTGCCAGCAGTATCCGGGGCCACAATCAGCCCCAGCATTTT	TRBV27	TRBJ1-5	many	.
CASSSRLAGVYEQYF	TGTGCCAGCAGTTCAAGACTAGCGGGAGTCTACGAGCAGTACTTC	TRBV12-3/TRBV12-4	TRBJ2-7	many	TRBD2
CASSLAVIGETQYF	TGTGCCAGCAGCTTAGCTGTTATAGGAGAGACCCAGTACTTC	TRBV7-8	TRBJ2-5	many	.
CAWYLNYGYTF	TGTGCCTGGTACCTTAACTATGGCTACACCTTC	TRBV30	TRBJ1-2	many	.
CASSPGRDRGQYEQYF	TGTGCCAGCTCACCGGGCAGGGACAGGGGACAGTACGAGCAGTACTTC	TRBV18	TRBJ2-7	.	TRBD1
CATSRRASGVLYEQYF	TGTGCCACCAGCAGAAGGGCCAGCGGAGTTCTCTACGAGCAGTACTTC	TRBV15	TRBJ2-7	many	.
CASAGWGNTEAFF	TGTGCCAGCGCCGGGTGGGGGAACACTGAAGCTTTCTTT	TRBV6-1	TRBJ1-1	.	.
CASSPRDSETQYF	TGTGCCAGCAGTCCGCGGGATTCTGAGACCCAGTACTTC	TRBV6-5	TRBJ2-5	many	.